This entry concerns a single TCR beta chain. This record belongs to a study of OX40 agonist ivuxolimab in advanced cancers. Study summary: Three patients responded partially, comprising one with hepatocellular carcinoma and two with cutaneous melanoma.

From germline, CDR1 is LGHNT and CDR2 FRNRAP. V was trimmed by 0 bases and J by 5 bases, leaving 17 bases between them. The CDR3 consists of 17 residues. TCRdb keeps only in-frame clones here, not all; method: immunoSEQ multiplex PCR. The sample lists roughly 65,000 clones; 80% to 95% were seen once. The cohort excluded patients with autoimmune disease history or systemic immunosuppression. This TCR derives from an adult with an advanced solid tumor such as melanoma, head and neck, liver or kidney cancer. The chain employs TRBV12-5 and TRBJ2-1; D assignment may be TRBD1 or TRBD2 (6 bases each). Material: CD4+ or CD8+ T cells sorted from blood, obtained in a trial of the OX40 agonist ivuxolimab. The CDR3, as DNA: TGTGCTAGTGGTTTGGTACAAGGGGGGAGGTCCCACAATGAGCAGTTCTTC. It specifies CASGLVQGGRSHNEQFF. The full variable domain, with the rest looked up from reference TRBV12-5 and TRBJ2-1, is DARVTQTPRHKVTEMGQEVTMRCQPILGHNTVFWYRQTMMQGLELLAYFRNRAPLDDSGMPKDRFSAEMPDATLATLKIQPSEPRDSAVYFCASGLVQGGRSHNEQFFGPGTRLTVL.